This T cell receptor (beta chain) was recovered during a study of blood T cell repertoires in COVID-19. As handled by the study authors: Cell counts per sample came from amplifying reference gene primers. The data were produced by immunoSEQ multiplex PCR, yet TCRdb's version contains in-frame clones alone and is incomplete. D and trimming were read from the DNA, whereas the V and J calls and clone size are those reported in that table. The sample lists about 130,000 clones; about 80% were seen once. The sequenced sample consisted of peripheral blood. The origin of this receptor is a woman aged 60-75 years with acute or convalescent COVID-19.

For the CDR3, the DNA is TGTGCCAGCAGCTCGGGACTAGCGGGGGAAGAGACCCAGTACTTC. This encodes CASSSGLAGEETQYF. The chain recombines TRBV7-2 with TRBJ2-5; 14 nucleotides match TRBD2. Germline assignment: CDR1 SGHTA and CDR2 FQGNSA. This CDR3 contains 15 residues. The J segment lost 3 bases and the V segment lost 4 bases, leaving 1 base of the junction unmatched.